This TCR beta chain was found in a study of identifying expanded T cells in peripheral blood. In the case of this clone: The antigen is unknown.

CDR1 is SGHNT, CDR2 YYREEE, per germline (reference sequence). Trimming took off 0 bases at V and 7 bases at J, with 16 bases between the two ends. The CDR3 loop spans 15 amino acids. During the collection period, no donor immune events like infections were recorded. Produced via immunoSEQ multiplex PCR; TCRdb's table is partial and in-frame only. The sample includes 100,000 to 150,000 clones, around 84% seen only once; the top ten take 2.5% to 3.5%. Study-level points and caveats: Clone count variance between roughly two-week samples rose with total template count. Technical replicates showed about 1.2 changed clones; about two weeks roughly 16; four weeks 19.

The sample comprised blood. The source of this sequence is a person aged 18 to 75 in good health. The J gene is TRBJ1-2, the V gene TRBV5-4; D is perhaps TRBD1 (5 bases). CDR3 sequence (DNA): TGTGCCAGCAGCTTGGCCGGGGCAGTAAAGGTTGGCTACACCTTC. Its translation: CASSLAGAVKVGYTF.